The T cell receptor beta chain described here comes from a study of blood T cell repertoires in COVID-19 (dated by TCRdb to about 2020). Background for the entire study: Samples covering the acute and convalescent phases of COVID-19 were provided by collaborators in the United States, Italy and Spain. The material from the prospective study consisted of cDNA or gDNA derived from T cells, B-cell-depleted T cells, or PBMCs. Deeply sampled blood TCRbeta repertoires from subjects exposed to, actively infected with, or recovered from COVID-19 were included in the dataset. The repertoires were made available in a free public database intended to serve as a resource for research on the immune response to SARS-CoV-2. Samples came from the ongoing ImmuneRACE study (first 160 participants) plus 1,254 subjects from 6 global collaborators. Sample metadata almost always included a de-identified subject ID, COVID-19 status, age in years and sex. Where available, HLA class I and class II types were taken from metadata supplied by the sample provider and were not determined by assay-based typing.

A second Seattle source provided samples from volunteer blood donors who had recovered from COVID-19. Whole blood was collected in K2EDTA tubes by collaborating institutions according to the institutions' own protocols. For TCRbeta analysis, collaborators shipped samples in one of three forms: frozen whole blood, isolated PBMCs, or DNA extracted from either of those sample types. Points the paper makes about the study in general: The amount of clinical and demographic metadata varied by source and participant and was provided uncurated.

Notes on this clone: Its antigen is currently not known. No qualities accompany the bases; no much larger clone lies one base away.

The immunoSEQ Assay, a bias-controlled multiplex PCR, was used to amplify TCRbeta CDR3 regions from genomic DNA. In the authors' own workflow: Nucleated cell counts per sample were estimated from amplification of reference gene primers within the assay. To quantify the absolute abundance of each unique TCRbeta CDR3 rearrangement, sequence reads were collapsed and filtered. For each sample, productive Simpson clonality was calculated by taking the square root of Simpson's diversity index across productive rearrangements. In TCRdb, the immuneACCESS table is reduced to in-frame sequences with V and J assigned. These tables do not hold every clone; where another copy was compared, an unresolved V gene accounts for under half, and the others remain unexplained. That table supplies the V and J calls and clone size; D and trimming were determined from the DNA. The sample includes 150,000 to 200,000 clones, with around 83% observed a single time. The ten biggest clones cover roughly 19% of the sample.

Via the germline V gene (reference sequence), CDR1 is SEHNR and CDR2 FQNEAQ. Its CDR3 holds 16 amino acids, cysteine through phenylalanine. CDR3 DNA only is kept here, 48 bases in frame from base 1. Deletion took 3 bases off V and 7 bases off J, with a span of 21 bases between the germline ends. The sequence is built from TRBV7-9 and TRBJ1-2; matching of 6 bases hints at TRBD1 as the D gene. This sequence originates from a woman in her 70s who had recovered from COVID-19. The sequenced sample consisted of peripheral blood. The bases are TGTGCCAGCAGCTTTCAAGCCGTCGGGCAGGGGTCTGGCTACACCTTC. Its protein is CASSFQAVGQGSGYTF.